The sample holds a few counts of the clone carrying this TCR beta chain. These data originate in a study of Graves' ophthalmopathy and Graves' hyperthyroidism. Turning to the study itself: Peripheral blood was gathered at the point of initial diagnosis, before any treatment started.

RNA served as the template for amplifying TCR beta CDR3 regions. The library came from an HTBI-primed first-round RT-PCR and a second-round multiplex PCR. TCRdb independently ran MiXCR on the multiplex PCR reads; one entry per CDR3 protein. The table shows approximately 700,000 distinct CDR3 sequences, with roughly 41% occurring only once. Trimming took off 0 bases at V and 5 bases at J, with 7 bases between the two ends. Germline V gene sequence: CDR1 MNHEY, CDR2 SVGAGI. This CDR3 has 13 residues. This TCR derives from an adult man with Graves' ophthalmopathy. This chain links TRBV6-5 with TRBJ2-5; no firm D call. Sequenced: peripheral blood. For the CDR3, the DNA is TGTGCCAGCAGTTACTCGATGGGGGAGACCCAGTACTTC. This codes for CASSYSMGETQYF.